These 2 T cell receptor beta chains came from one sample sequenced in a study of T cells in Graves' hyperthyroidism and ophthalmopathy. Amplified TCR beta CDR3 regions came from RNA transcripts. TCR CDR3 underwent first-round RT-PCR with the HTBI primer set. A single record per CDR3 protein comes from TCRdb applying MiXCR to the multiplex PCR reads. The table lists 500,000 or so distinct CDR3 sequences, 17% of them singletons. The sample was blood. The source of these receptors is a woman under 30 with Graves' ophthalmopathy.

This clonotype was counted ten times or more. The chain links TRBV11-2 to TRBJ1-4; D is perhaps TRBD1 (5 bases). Trimming shortened V by 3 bases and J by 8 bases, and 13 bases separated the two germline ends. The CDR3 has 14 amino acids. CDR1 and CDR2 (germline): SGHAT, FQNNGV. The CDR3 coding sequence is TGTGCCAGCAGCTTTTCCAGGGCGAGAGAAAAACTGTTTTTT. Encoded protein: CASSFSRAREKLFF.

Only a few counts were recorded for this clonotype. The chain is built from TRBV6-1 and TRBJ1-2; possibly TRBD1 for D (6 bases). The CDR3 spans 15 residues. The V end was cut by 5 bases, the J end by 3 bases, with 16 bases between. Germline CDR1 and CDR2: MNHNS and SASEGT. The CDR3 DNA reads as TGTGCCAGCAGTCACCACAGGGAATCTGACTATGGCTACACCTTC. It encodes CASSHHRESDYGYTF.